This TCR beta chain came from a study of a mutant IDH1 vaccine in newly diagnosed glioma (dated by TCRdb to the early 2020s). For the study in its entirety: Across visits V03 through V10, patients got a total of eight vaccinations, given in weeks 1, 3, 5, 7, 11, 15, 19 and 23. In the chemotherapy-containing groups, vaccination started alongside temozolomide cycles, whereas in patients who had radiotherapy alone it started 4-6 weeks after radiotherapy. Of the 25 to 35 patients who were treated, about 60% were male and roughly 38% were female, and the mean age was about 37 years. Prior to enrollment, standard therapy consisting of radiotherapy alone, temozolomide alone, or radiochemotherapy with temozolomide had been administered to patients, with the combination being received by most patients. Peripheral blood samples were drawn at six visits, namely V03 (baseline), V05, V07, V10, V12 and V13. For exploratory analyses, 25 to 30 treated patients had longitudinal TCRB deep sequencing done wherever samples were available.

The receptor library was made with the immunoSEQ multiplex PCR assay. Following the manufacturer's protocol, the hsTCRB Kit was used to amplify rearranged TCR beta chain sequences. An Illumina MiSeq was used to sequence the TCRB libraries. In the source study's methods: The kit vendor's proprietary platform handled demultiplexing, trimming and gene mapping. This immuneACCESS table, as held by TCRdb, lists in-frame sequences with V and J called but not all clones. Of the missing ones, under half trace to an unresolved V gene in checked studies; the others have no known cause. The V and J calls and clone size are taken from that table; D and trimming were inferred from the DNA. For this sample the table gives roughly 50,000 clones, of which about 81% were detected only once. The ten largest clones represent around 3.4% of the sample. In the paper's terms, the time point label means: week 5, during vaccination. A 20-mer mutant IDH1 peptide at 300 micrograms in Montanide made up each vaccine dose, which was injected subcutaneously together with topical imiquimod. All donors had newly diagnosed IDH1-mutant astrocytomas of WHO grade 3 or 4 that showed loss of nuclear ATRX. The samples were drawn from NOA16, a multicentre, single-arm, open-label phase I trial in Germany that tested a mutant IDH1 peptide vaccine in humans for the first time. The DNeasy Blood and Tissue Kit was used to extract genomic DNA from EDTA blood for TCRB sequencing.

Remarks on this clone: The antigen this receptor binds is unknown. Base quality data are lacking; no much larger clone is found one base away.

Points the paper makes about the study in general: Changes in the top peripheral T cell clonotypes picked up by TCRB sequencing did not appear to be linked to pseudoprogression. Immune responses induced by the vaccine were seen in over 80% of patients across multiple MHC alleles. It was noted by the authors that analyses of patient blood samples could not be reproduced owing to sample limitations. Availability determined which PBMC samples were chosen for TCRB deep sequencing.

V was cut back by 11 bases and J by 9 bases, leaving a gap of 16 bases between them. According to the germline V gene, CDR1 reads MNHNS and CDR2 reads SASEGT. The CDR3 goes from the cysteine to the phenylalanine over 11 residues. Only CDR3 DNA remains: 33 bases, in frame from the first base. Here the chain combines TRBV6-1 and TRBJ1-1, with the D gene uncertain. This sequence originates from a man aged 30 to 45 with glioma. Sequences were derived from PBMCs, sampled from a glioma patient whose treatment included an IDH1 peptide vaccine. The bases read TGTGCCCTACTAGGAGAAGGCAAAGCTTTCTTT. Its protein product is CALLGEGKAFF.